The source of this T cell receptor (beta chain) is a study of early T cells in non-severe SARS-CoV-2 infection. About the research overall: Unsorted whole-blood RNA was sequenced in bulk, leaving chains unpaired. Broader study findings: CD4 and private specificities were missed by VDJdb matching, which favored anti-spike CD8 responses.

Researchers attached unique molecular identifiers to individual cDNA molecules. TCRdb re-called the 5' RACE reads with MiXCR, one entry per CDR3 protein. The repertoire holds some 80,000 distinct CDR3 sequences, 9% to 15% seen once, with 15% to 19% in the top ten. This CDR3 has 14 amino acids. The V end lost 5 bases, the J end lost 0 bases, and 7 bases lay between the germline ends. Germline CDR1 is SGHNT and CDR2 is YENEEA. This clonotype was seen only a few times. Its cognate antigen is unknown. The rearrangement links TRBV11-3 to TRBJ1-4; D remains ambiguous. The receptor's source is an adult who was a healthcare worker with PCR-confirmed SARS-CoV-2 infection or an uninfected control (not recorded which). The donor label of this sample is uncertain. Sequences were derived from whole blood, sampled at baseline. The DNA for the CDR3 is TGTGCCAGCAGCAGAACAGCAACTAATGAAAAACTGTTTTTT. Encoded protein: CASSRTATNEKLFF.